The 2 T cell receptor beta chains listed next were all sequenced from one sample in a study of blood T cells in healthy people across ages. A second PCR, run for roughly 7 to 11 cycles, used a sample-barcoded 5' primer plus a J-beta primer mix. From the 5' RACE reads, TCRdb called clonotypes with MiXCR, one entry per CDR3 protein. The table has 2 million or so distinct CDR3 sequences, around 48% seen once. Specimen: blood. These receptors were collected from a woman in her thirties or forties in good health.

The sample holds a few counts of this clonotype. The chain employs TRBV9 and TRBJ2-5; the match to TRBD1 covers 8 bases. The CDR3 extends over 16 amino acids. Trimming cost V 4 bases and J 1 base; bases outside gene matches: 9. Germline V lookup: CDR1 SGDLS, CDR2 YYNGEE. In DNA, the CDR3 is TGTGCCAGCAGCACCCGAGTGGACAGGGCCCAAGAGACCCAGTACTTC. As protein: CASSTRVDRAQETQYF.

This clonotype showed up just a few times. The V call is TRBV12-3 or TRBV12-4, the J call TRBJ2-3; TRBD2 is a possible D gene (6 bases). Trimming shortened V by 4 bases and J by 2 bases, and 16 bases separated the two germline ends. The CDR3 is 16 amino acids. In DNA, the CDR3 is TGTGCCAGCAGTTCCCCTGGGACTTGGATCACAGATACGCAGTATTTT. Translated, it gives CASSSPGTWITDTQYF.